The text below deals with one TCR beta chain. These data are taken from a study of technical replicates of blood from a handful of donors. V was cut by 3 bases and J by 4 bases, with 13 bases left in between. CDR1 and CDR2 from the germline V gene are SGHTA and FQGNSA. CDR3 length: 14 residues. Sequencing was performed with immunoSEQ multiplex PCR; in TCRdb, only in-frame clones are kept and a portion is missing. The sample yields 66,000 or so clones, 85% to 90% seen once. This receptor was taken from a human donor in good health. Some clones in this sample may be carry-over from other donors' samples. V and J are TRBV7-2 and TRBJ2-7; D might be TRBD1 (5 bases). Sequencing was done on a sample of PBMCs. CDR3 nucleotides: TGTGCCAGCAGCTTTGGCAGGGCTCCGTACGAGCAGTACTTC. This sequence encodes CASSFGRAPYEQYF.